Following are 25 T cell receptor beta chains from one sample sequenced in a study of T-cell memory formation after mild COVID-19. TCRdb independently ran MiXCR on the 5' RACE reads; one entry per CDR3 protein. The data contain about 560,000 distinct CDR3 sequences, roughly 18% of them singletons. Material for sequencing was PBMCs or a T cell subset sorted from them (not recorded which). The receptors originated from an adult woman who had mild COVID-19 (a few samples of this study predate the infection). Cell type and time point are not known.

This clonotype has just a few counts. The chain links TRBV5-1 to TRBJ2-3; TRBD1 or TRBD2 may be the D gene (5 bases each). V shed 3 bases and J shed 3 bases, with 14 bases lying between them. The CDR3 spans 15 residues. Germline-derived CDR1 and CDR2 are SGHRS and YFSETQ. CDR3 DNA: TGCGCCAGCAGCTACGGGGACGGCTCAACAGATACGCAGTATTTT. As protein: CASSYGDGSTDTQYF. Variable domain in full (rest from reference TRBV5-1 and TRBJ2-3): KAGVTQTPRYLIKTRGQQVTLSCSPISGHRSVSWYQQTPGQGLQFLFEYFSETQRNKGNFPGRFSGRQFSNSRSEMNVSTLELGDSALYLCASSYGDGSTDTQYFGPGTRLTVL.

This clonotype was observed a few times. The chain employs TRBV9 and TRBJ2-1; 7 bases agree with TRBD2. Germline trimming cut 4 bases from V and 4 bases from J; bases unmatched to any gene: 8. The CDR3 covers 15 residues. Germline values: CDR1 SGDLS, CDR2 YYNGEE. The CDR3 sequence: CASSPMGEGYNEQFF. The CDR3 bases are TGTGCCAGCAGCCCCATGGGGGAGGGATACAATGAGCAGTTCTTC.

The chain links TRBV10-3 to TRBJ2-3, with 8 positions matching TRBD2. The CDR3 runs 15 residues. Germline loops: CDR1 ENHRY, CDR2 SYGVKD. V gave up 4 bases and J gave up 6 bases; unmatched junction bases: 9. The CDR3 coding sequence is TGTGCCATCAGTGGCGAGCTAGCGGGCCTCGATACGCAGTATTTT. Its translation is CAISGELAGLDTQYF.

This clonotype showed up just a few times. CDR3 nucleotides: TGTGCCACCAGTGAGCAGACAGGGGCAGAGACCCAGTACTTC. The encoded protein is CATSEQTGAETQYF. The chain employs TRBV24-1 and TRBJ2-5; 8 bases align to TRBD1. J lost 4 bases, V lost 4 bases, and 4 bases had no gene match. Germline V lookup: CDR1 KGHDR, CDR2 SFDVKD. This CDR3 is built from 14 residues.

In its sample, this clonotype was seen a few times. The V gene is TRBV15, the J gene TRBJ1-4; 10 positions match TRBD1. The ends lost 3 bases at V and 7 bases at J; junction bases unmatched: 5. The CDR3 totals 15 residues. The germline V gene encodes CDR1 LNHNV and CDR2 YYDKDF (reference sequence). The CDR3 loop is CATSSRQGAIEKLFF. CDR3 DNA sequence: TGTGCCACCAGCAGTAGACAGGGGGCGATTGAAAAACTGTTTTTT.

A word on this clonotype: Possible read error: a much larger clone is one base away. This CDR3 is missing its conserved last phenylalanine or tryptophan, likely due to a read error. The V call is TRBV12-3 or TRBV12-4, the J call TRBJ2-7, with 9 bases fitting TRBD2. CDR3 size: 15 residues. With V trimmed by 5 bases and J by 0 bases, 5 bases remained unmatched. In DNA, the CDR3 is TGTGCCAGCAGTCATGGACTAGCGCGCTCCTACGAGCAGTACTTA. Its protein is CASSHGLARSYEQYL.

In its sample, this clonotype was seen a few times. The chain recombines TRBV7-6 with TRBJ2-1, with D perhaps TRBD1 or TRBD2 (6 bases each). The CDR3 has 15 residues. With 3 bases removed from V and 5 bases from J, the gap between germline ends came to 14 bases. Germline V gene lookup returns CDR1 SGHVS and CDR2 FNYEAQ. The CDR3 is CASSFLWRDNNEQFF. DNA for the CDR3: TGTGCCAGCAGCTTCCTCTGGCGGGACAACAATGAGCAGTTCTTC.

This rearrangement joins TRBV19 to TRBJ2-7; 10 bases fit TRBD2. The ends lost 4 bases at V and 3 bases at J; junction bases unmatched: 6. Germline lookup yields CDR1 LNHDA and CDR2 SQIVND (reference sequence). CDR3 length: 15 residues. The CDR3 sequence: CASSTGLADVYEQYF. The CDR3 DNA reads as TGTGCCAGTAGTACCGGACTAGCGGATGTCTACGAGCAGTACTTC.

The V call is TRBV13, the J call TRBJ2-1; 12 bases agree with TRBD2. The germline V gene has CDR1 PRHDT and CDR2 FYEKMQ (reference sequence). J gave up 0 bases and V 5 bases, and 5 bases lay outside the gene matches. The CDR3 runs to 17 residues. The DNA of the CDR3 is TGTGCCAGCAGCACCCCGACTAGCGGGAGCTCCTACAATGAGCAGTTCTTC. As protein: CASSTPTSGSSYNEQFF.

This clonotype was seen a handful of times. The J gene is TRBJ2-1, the V gene TRBV28; 11 bases line up with TRBD1. The germline V gene encodes CDR1 MDHEN and CDR2 SYDVKM. V shed 5 bases, J shed 15 bases, and the junction held 3 bases outside the gene matches. CDR3 size: 11 residues. CDR3 amino acids: CASSPGTGGFF. The CDR3 coding sequence is TGTGCCAGCAGTCCCGGGACAGGGGGGTTCTTC.

This sequence joins TRBV20-1 and TRBJ2-3; TRBD1 matches 8 bases. This CDR3 is built from 16 residues. Germline V CDR1 and CDR2: DFQATT, SNEGSKA (reference sequence). V shed 3 bases, J shed 0 bases, and the junction held 8 bases outside the gene matches. The CDR3 DNA sequence: TGCAGTGCTAGTCCCAGCAGGGGGCTAAGCACAGATACGCAGTATTTT. This gives the protein CSASPSRGLSTDTQYF.

V gene TRBV5-5 combines with J gene TRBJ1-2, with D perhaps matching TRBD1 (6 bases). Trimming cost V 0 bases and J 13 bases, with 16 bases left between them. Germline loops: CDR1 SGHKS, CDR2 YYEKEE (reference sequence). The CDR3 sequence is 13 residues long. CDR3: CASSLEWGGAGTF. CDR3 DNA sequence: TGTGCCAGCAGCTTGGAGTGGGGGGGCGCGGGCACCTTC.

The V gene is TRBV6-4, the J gene TRBJ2-3; 8 bases map to TRBD2. The CDR3 totals 16 residues. V lost 1 base to trimming and J lost 4 bases; unmatched junction nucleotides: 7. Germline lookup yields CDR1 MRHNA and CDR2 SNTAGT. The CDR3 DNA is TGTGCCAGCAGTGACTGGATCGGGGGGGCCCCAGATACGCAGTATTTT. This gives the protein CASSDWIGGAPDTQYF.

The J gene is TRBJ1-3, the V gene TRBV12-3 or TRBV12-4, with 9 bases matching TRBD1. This CDR3 comprises 15 residues. The trim removed 5 bases at V and 2 bases at J, leaving 4 bases unmatched. The CDR3 region has the DNA TGTGCCAGCAGTCGCAGGACAGGGGCTGGAAACACCATATATTTT. Its protein is CASSRRTGAGNTIYF.

This clonotype was counted only a few times. The rearrangement links TRBV7-2 to TRBJ2-5; possible D gene TRBD1, 7 bases. The germline CDR1 and CDR2 sequences are SGHTA and FQGNSA. V shed 5 bases and J shed 4 bases, with 17 bases lying between them. The CDR3 is made up of 15 amino acids. CDR3 nucleotide sequence: TGTGCCAGCAGCGGACAGGCGGGGTGGGGAGAGACCCAGTACTTC. This codes for CASSGQAGWGETQYF.

This clonotype was seen a handful of times. The V gene is TRBV7-3, the J gene TRBJ2-1, with 8 bases fitting TRBD2. This CDR3 spans 17 amino acids. The V segment lost 2 bases and the J segment 0 bases; nucleotides outside the gene matches: 6. Germline V gene data show CDR1 as SGHTA and CDR2 as FQGTGA. Here the CDR3 reads CASSLHDGTSSYNEQFF. For the CDR3, the DNA is TGTGCCAGCAGCTTACACGACGGGACTAGCTCCTACAATGAGCAGTTCTTC.

This clonotype has ten or more counts. V and J are TRBV11-3 and TRBJ2-2, with TRBD2 matching 9 bases. The CDR3 runs 16 residues. The germline V gene encodes CDR1 SGHNT and CDR2 YENEEA. Unmatched junction bases numbered 7, after V lost 5 bases and J lost 3 bases. The CDR3 protein is CASSPGTSIDTGELFF. The CDR3, as DNA: TGTGCCAGCAGCCCAGGGACTAGCATAGACACCGGGGAGCTGTTTTTT.

This sequence joins TRBV20-1 and TRBJ2-7; the D is unclear. This CDR3 spans 13 amino acids. V lost 4 bases and J lost 0, with 10 bases in between. Germline V gives CDR1 DFQATT, CDR2 SNEGSKA (reference sequence). The CDR3 DNA reads as TGCAGTGCTATTGAATACAGCTCCTACGAGCAGTACTTC. Protein: CSAIEYSSYEQYF.

Only a few counts were recorded for this clonotype. J is TRBJ2-1 and V is TRBV7-2; a possible D gene is TRBD2 (6 bases). Looked up from germline, CDR1 is SGHTA and CDR2 is FQGNSA. This CDR3 region has 14 residues. Trimming took off 4 bases at V and 0 bases at J, with 7 bases between the two ends. Written as DNA, the CDR3 is TGTGCCAGCAGCTGGGACTTCTCCTACAATGAGCAGTTCTTC. It codes for CASSWDFSYNEQFF.

The V gene is TRBV7-9, the J gene TRBJ2-5; TRBD1 matches 8 bases. After removal of 1 base from V and 4 bases from J, the junction contained 5 bases not matched to a gene. Germline lookup yields CDR1 SEHNR and CDR2 FQNEAQ (reference sequence). This CDR3 has 15 residues. CDR3 residues: CASSLVGQGIETQYF. In DNA, the CDR3 is TGTGCCAGCAGCTTAGTCGGACAGGGAATAGAGACCCAGTACTTC.

This clonotype appeared a few times. The chain recombines TRBV20-1 with TRBJ1-1; D uncertain. Germline loops: CDR1 DFQATT, CDR2 SNEGSKA (reference sequence). The CDR3 covers 13 residues. Deletions cut 6 bases from V and 6 bases from J, with 17 bases between. CDR3 nucleotides: TGCAGTGCCTTCTTCGGGGTAACGGCTGAAGCTTTCTTT. Its protein product is CSAFFGVTAEAFF.

V gene TRBV7-2 combines with J gene TRBJ1-6; D possibly corresponds to TRBD1 (5 bases). Trimming left V 1 base short and J 6 bases short, with 19 bases between. Germline CDR1 is SGHTA and CDR2 is FQGNSA. The length of the CDR3 is 18 residues. The DNA of the CDR3 is TGTGCCAGCAGCTTAGAAGTCCCCGGGACTAACCTTAATTCACCCCTCCACTTT. Protein product: CASSLEVPGTNLNSPLHF. Supplemented by reference TRBV7-2 and TRBJ1-6, the full variable domain reads GAGVSQSPSNKVTEKGKDVELRCDPISGHTALYWYRQSLGQGLEFLIYFQGNSAPDKSGLPSDRFSAERTGGSVSTLTIQRTQQEDSAVYLCASSLEVPGTNLNSPLHFGNGTRLTVT.

This clonotype has only a few counts. The chain couples TRBV20-1 to TRBJ1-5, with a tentative D call TRBD1 (5 bases). The CDR3 extends over 15 amino acids. V gave up 3 bases and J gave up 2 bases, with 14 bases separating them. Germline-derived CDR1 and CDR2 are DFQATT and SNEGSKA (reference sequence). The CDR3 region is CSARGGGVRNQPQHF. For the CDR3, the DNA is TGCAGTGCTAGGGGGGGTGGCGTACGCAATCAGCCCCAGCATTTT.

There are a few counts of this clonotype. The chain recombines TRBV29-1 with TRBJ2-7; D is unclear. This CDR3 comprises 11 residues. Germline V CDR1 and CDR2: SQVTM, ANQGSEA. Trimming pared 7 bases from V and 5 bases from J, leaving 12 bases between. The CDR3 protein is CSASFADEQYF. CDR3 sequence (DNA): TGCAGCGCCAGTTTCGCCGACGAGCAGTACTTC.

Only a few counts were recorded for this clonotype. One end of the junction fails to match germline, which may point to a read error. The chain uses TRBV7-7 and TRBJ2-1; tentatively, D is TRBD2 (6 bases). Germline lookup yields CDR1 SSHAT and CDR2 FNYEAQ (reference sequence). This CDR3 has 14 amino acids. The DNA for the CDR3 is TGTGCTAGCAGCCCCCTAGGCGGGACGAATGAGCAGTTCTTC. As protein: CASSPLGGTNEQFF.